This passage covers 21 T cell receptor beta chains from one sample sequenced in a study of T cells in Graves' hyperthyroidism and ophthalmopathy. Amplification of TCR beta CDR3 regions used RNA as the template. The HTBI primer set drove a first-round RT-PCR of the TCR CDR3. TCRdb reanalysed the multiplex PCR reads using MiXCR and keeps one entry per CDR3 protein. Counted here are 300,000 to 500,000 distinct CDR3 sequences, over 11% occurring once; the ten biggest clones make up approximately 29%. The specimen sequenced was blood. All receptors derive from a man between 45 and 60 years old with Graves' ophthalmopathy.

This clonotype was detected many times. V gene TRBV11-2 combines with J gene TRBJ2-7; D unclear. CDR3 length: 13 amino acids. V shed 5 bases and J shed 1 base, with 9 bases lying between them. Per the germline V gene, CDR1 is SGHAT and CDR2 is FQNNGV. The CDR3 reads CASSVTNSYEQYF. DNA of the CDR3: TGTGCCAGCAGCGTGACAAATTCCTACGAGCAGTACTTC.

Only a few counts were recorded for this clonotype. The CDR3 DNA sequence: TGTGCCAGCAGCCGGGGGAGGTGGGGCACTGAAGCTTTCTTT. Translating it yields CASSRGRWGTEAFF. The rearrangement uses TRBV6-1 and TRBJ1-1; maybe TRBD1 (5 bases). V was pared by 6 bases and J by 4 bases, with 15 bases between. This CDR3 has 14 residues. The germline V gene has CDR1 MNHNS and CDR2 SASEGT.

This clonotype has ten or more counts. The rearrangement uses TRBV2 and TRBJ2-2; D gene uncertain. Germline values: CDR1 SNHLY, CDR2 FYNNEI. The CDR3 length is 15 residues. The V and J ends lost 1 base and 2 bases respectively, with 8 bases between them. The CDR3 region has the DNA TGTGCCAGCAGTGAAGTAAGGTTAAACACCGGGGAGCTGTTTTTT. Its protein is CASSEVRLNTGELFF. The full variable domain, in which reference TRBV2 and TRBJ2-2 provide the parts outside the CDR3, is EPEVTQTPSHQVTQMGQEVILRCVPISNHLYFYWYRQILGQKVEFLVSFYNNEISEKSEIFDDQFSVERPDGSNFTLKIRSTKLEDSAMYFCASSEVRLNTGELFFGEGSRLTVL.

This clonotype has a count of ten or more. The V and J genes are TRBV5-1 and TRBJ2-3; TRBD1 agrees at 7 bases. The CDR3 totals 17 residues. The germline CDR1 and CDR2 sequences are SGHRS and YFSETQ. Trimming removed 0 bases from V and 1 base from J; junction bases left unmatched: 8. CDR3 in DNA: TGCGCCAGCAGCTTGGGGGACAGCGATCTAGGCACAGATACGCAGTATTTT. This translates into CASSLGDSDLGTDTQYF.

This clonotype was counted at least ten times. The chain is built from TRBV29-1 and TRBJ2-3; 10 bases fit TRBD1. This CDR3 is 14 amino acids long. The V and J ends lost 4 bases and 5 bases, in that order; junction bases with no gene match: 6. CDR1 is SQVTM, CDR2 ANQGSEA, per germline. The CDR3 spells CSVAIGQGGDTQYF. The CDR3 DNA is TGCAGCGTTGCCATTGGACAGGGGGGAGATACGCAGTATTTT.

J is TRBJ2-3 and V is TRBV4-1, with a possible D match to TRBD2 (5 bases). V gave up 0 bases and J gave up 1 base, with 20 bases separating them. The CDR3 extends over 19 amino acids. CDR1 and CDR2 from the germline V gene are MGHRA and YSYEKL. The CDR3 nucleotides read TGCGCCAGCAGCCAAGATCGTGTCACGGGCTGGGGAGGCACAGATACGCAGTATTTT. It specifies CASSQDRVTGWGGTDTQYF.

In its sample, this clonotype was seen a few times. A far larger clone is a single base away, which makes a read error likely. This chain joins TRBV7-2 and TRBJ2-2; D is ambiguous. The CDR3 totals 13 residues. The V gene's germline CDR1 is SGHTA and CDR2 FQGNSA. The germline V and J ends were trimmed by 4 bases and 1 base, with 4 bases remaining between them. DNA of the CDR3: TGTGCCAGCAGCTCACGGAACACCGGGGAGCTGTTTTTT. Its protein product is CASSSRNTGELFF.

The chain carries TRBV28 and TRBJ2-7, with 9 bases fitting TRBD2. The trim removed 6 bases at V and 4 bases at J, leaving 4 bases unmatched. The germline gives CDR1 MDHEN, CDR2 SYDVKM. The CDR3 sequence is 13 residues long. This chain's CDR3 is CASRRSGRYEQYF. The DNA of the CDR3 is TGTGCCAGCAGAAGAAGCGGGAGGTACGAGCAGTACTTC.

This clonotype has just a few counts. This chain connects TRBV29-1 to TRBJ2-2; TRBD1 aligns across 10 bases. V lost 6 bases, J lost 7 bases, and 8 bases stayed unmatched. The CDR3 sequence is 14 residues long. From germline, CDR1 is SQVTM and CDR2 ANQGSEA. The CDR3 region has the DNA TGCAGCGTGTCCCGGGACAGGGGAGGCGGGGAGCTGTTTTTT. It encodes CSVSRDRGGGELFF.

This clonotype was picked up a small number of times. The rearrangement joins TRBV5-6 to TRBJ1-3; 11 bases match TRBD1. From germline, CDR1 is SGHDT and CDR2 YYEEEE. The V segment lost 7 bases and the J segment 0 bases; nucleotides outside the gene matches: 6. The length of the CDR3 is 16 residues. CDR3 sequence: CASGSGQGASGNTIYF. DNA for the CDR3: TGTGCCAGCGGAAGCGGACAGGGGGCCTCTGGAAACACCATATATTTT.

The V and J genes are TRBV11-2 and TRBJ2-3; maybe TRBD2 (6 bases). The germline CDR1 and CDR2 sequences are SGHAT and FQNNGV. The ends were cut back, 8 bases at V and 0 bases at J, with 15 bases in the middle. This CDR3 has 15 residues. In DNA form, the CDR3 reads TGTGCCAGCTCTAGCGCAACTACTAGCACAGATACGCAGTATTTT. Its translation is CASSSATTSTDTQYF.

This clonotype showed up just a few times. The chain joins TRBV7-9 to TRBJ2-1; D may match TRBD1 or TRBD2 (6 bases each). Germline CDR1 reads SEHNR; CDR2 reads FQNEAQ (reference sequence). CDR3 size: 14 residues. Trimming cost V 1 base and J 10 bases, with 14 bases left between them. This CDR3 reads CASSLVGGQGEQFF. Written as DNA, the CDR3 is TGTGCCAGCAGCTTAGTGGGGGGTCAGGGGGAGCAGTTCTTC.

This clonotype has a count of ten or more. The CDR3 sequence: CASSPGLAGALGSTDTQYF. The CDR3 DNA reads TGTGCCAGCAGCCCAGGACTAGCGGGAGCCCTGGGAAGCACAGATACGCAGTATTTT. The V and J genes are TRBV7-2 and TRBJ2-3; 13 bases fit TRBD2. This CDR3 spans 19 amino acids. J was trimmed by 0 bases and V by 5 bases; bases with no gene match: 11. The germline gives CDR1 SGHTA, CDR2 FQGNSA.

This clonotype was observed a few times. This sequence joins TRBV5-1 and TRBJ2-3, with D uncertain. With 0 bases removed from V and 0 bases from J, the gap between germline ends came to 5 bases. CDR3 size: 14 residues. Germline CDR1 is SGHRS and CDR2 is YFSETQ. This CDR3 is CASSLEVSTDTQYF. As DNA, the CDR3 is TGCGCCAGCAGCTTGGAGGTCAGCACAGATACGCAGTATTTT.

The chain couples TRBV3-1 to TRBJ2-5; 11 bases agree with TRBD2. The length of the CDR3 is 13 residues. With V trimmed by 7 bases and J by 3 bases, 1 base remained unmatched. Germline assignment: CDR1 LGHDT and CDR2 YNNKEL (reference sequence). The CDR3 reads CASKGLAEETQYF. Written as DNA, the CDR3 is TGTGCCAGCAAGGGACTAGCGGAAGAGACCCAGTACTTC.

There are many counts of this clonotype. The chain combines TRBV12-3 or TRBV12-4 with TRBJ1-1, with 7 bases fitting TRBD1. The CDR3 totals 14 residues. The V gene end was trimmed by 7 bases and the J gene end by 10 bases; junction bases not matched to a gene: 15. CDR3 DNA: TGTGCCAGCATCACCCAGGGGGGGTCTTGGGGAGCTTTCTTT. Translation gives CASITQGGSWGAFF.

The J gene is TRBJ2-7, the V gene TRBV20-1; D unclear. The CDR3 is 14 amino acids. With 1 base removed from V and 0 bases from J, the gap between germline ends came to 10 bases. The germline V gene has CDR1 DFQATT and CDR2 SNEGSKA (reference sequence). The CDR3 spells CSARGTVSSYEQYF. For the CDR3, the DNA is TGCAGTGCTAGAGGGACGGTTAGCTCCTACGAGCAGTACTTC.

This clonotype occurred a few times. The J gene is TRBJ2-1, the V gene TRBV9; D remains unclear. From germline, CDR1 is SGDLS and CDR2 YYNGEE. V gave up 4 bases and J gave up 0 bases, with 11 bases separating them. The CDR3 spans 15 residues. CDR3 amino acids: CASSIEAISYNEQFF. The CDR3 bases are TGTGCCAGCAGCATAGAGGCGATCTCCTACAATGAGCAGTTCTTC.

This clonotype was found many times. V gene TRBV7-6 combines with J gene TRBJ2-7, with 8 positions matching TRBD1. This CDR3 has 15 residues. The germline V gene encodes CDR1 SGHVS and CDR2 FNYEAQ. V was pared by 5 bases and J by 6 bases, with 12 bases of the junction left unmatched. CDR3 loop: CASSLDLPGQGEQYF. The DNA for the CDR3 is TGTGCCAGCAGCCTCGACCTTCCCGGACAGGGCGAGCAGTACTTC.

Note on this clonotype: This could be a read error, since a much larger clone is one nucleotide away. This rearrangement joins TRBV2 to TRBJ2-3; D ambiguous. Germline V gene lookup returns CDR1 SNHLY and CDR2 FYNNEI. The CDR3 is 12 amino acids. This CDR3 reads CVSTQKADTQYF. DNA for the CDR3: TGTGTCAGCACCCAGAAGGCAGATACGCAGTATTTT.

This clonotype was detected ten times or more. The rearrangement uses TRBV9 and TRBJ2-1, with TRBD2 matching 12 bases. Trimming at V came to 4 bases and at J to 6 bases, leaving 8 bases not matched to a gene. CDR1 SGDLS and CDR2 YYNGEE come from the germline V gene. CDR3 length: 16 amino acids. The CDR3 reads CASSPRLAGAPNEQFF. DNA of the CDR3: TGTGCCAGCAGCCCACGACTAGCGGGAGCCCCCAATGAGCAGTTCTTC.